Following are 31 T cell receptor beta chains from one sample sequenced in a study of CD4 T cells in relation to SARS-CoV-2 and coronaviruses. Assay used: immunoSEQ multiplex PCR; TCRdb lists only in-frame clones, some missing. The sample consists of about 36,000 clones, about 80% of them appearing once. No antigen has been assigned to these receptors. Sequenced input: naive CD4+ T cells from PBMCs, cultured in vitro. Regarding subset: naive CD4+ T cells isolated by negative enrichment. The receptors shown here come from an adult with COVID-19.

The CDR3 sequence is CSAGTGDYNEQFF. DNA of the CDR3: TGCAGCGCCGGGACAGGGGACTACAATGAGCAGTTCTTC. The chain recombines TRBV29-1 with TRBJ2-1, with 10 bases matching TRBD1. The CDR3 loop spans 13 amino acids. Germline values: CDR1 SQVTM, CDR2 ANQGSEA. V dropped 7 bases and J dropped 3; count of bases not matched to a gene: 3.

The chain carries TRBV3-1 (or the pseudogene TRBV3-2) and TRBJ2-2; D is undetermined. Germline V lookup: CDR1 LGHDT, CDR2 YNNKEL (reference sequence). V was clipped by 4 bases and J by 4 bases, with 13 bases between them. The CDR3 totals 15 residues. The CDR3 is CASSPALGGTGELFF. In DNA, the CDR3 is TGTGCCAGCAGCCCGGCACTCGGCGGCACCGGGGAGCTGTTTTTT.

The chain recombines TRBV10-3 with TRBJ2-5, with 12 bases that match TRBD1. Trimming cost V 6 bases and J 6 bases; bases outside gene matches: 8. This CDR3 is 15 amino acids long. Germline assignment: CDR1 ENHRY and CDR2 SYGVKD. The CDR3 is CAIRKGQGAPKTQYF. DNA of the CDR3: TGTGCCATCAGGAAGGGACAGGGGGCTCCGAAGACCCAGTACTTC.

J is TRBJ2-1 and V is TRBV6-4, with TRBD2 matching 7 bases. Germline values: CDR1 MRHNA, CDR2 SNTAGT. With 4 bases clipped from V and 5 bases from J, the junction kept 14 bases outside the gene matches. This CDR3 has 17 residues. DNA of the CDR3: TGTGCCAGCAGTGCCTATGTTGGTAGCGGGTTAAACAATGAGCAGTTCTTC. This encodes CASSAYVGSGLNNEQFF.

The gene calls are TRBV4-2 and TRBJ2-2; D is undetermined. Trimming shortened V by 0 bases and J by 0 bases, and 11 bases separated the two germline ends. CDR1 and CDR2 (germline): LGHNA, YNFKEQ. The CDR3 contains 17 residues. For the CDR3, the DNA is TGTGCCAGCAGCCAAGAGACGGCGGTCGCGAACACCGGGGAGCTGTTTTTT. Translated, it gives CASSQETAVANTGELFF.

J is TRBJ2-1 and V is TRBV27; D unresolved. Germline CDR1 reads MNHEY; CDR2 reads SMNVEV (reference sequence). The germline V and J ends were trimmed by 0 bases and 8 bases, with 14 bases remaining between them. The CDR3 extends over 15 amino acids. The CDR3 sequence is CASSLSLDSNDEQFF. CDR3 nucleotides: TGTGCCAGCAGTTTATCATTAGACTCCAACGATGAGCAGTTCTTC.

The chain is built from TRBV10-3 and TRBJ2-5; D gene unclear. From germline, CDR1 is ENHRY and CDR2 SYGVKD. Trimming cost V 3 bases and J 1 base, with 6 bases left between them. This CDR3 region has 13 residues. The chain's CDR3 is CAISDHSQETQYF. Here the CDR3 DNA reads TGTGCCATCAGTGACCACAGCCAAGAGACCCAGTACTTC.

This sequence joins TRBV28 and TRBJ2-1, with 9 bases that match TRBD1. The V and J ends lost 11 bases and 8 bases, in that order; junction bases with no gene match: 13. Germline assignment: CDR1 MDHEN and CDR2 SYDVKM. There are 14 residues in the CDR3. CDR3 nucleotide sequence: TGTGCCGGCTCTACGGGACAGGGCGGTCATGAGCAGTTCTTC. Its protein product is CAGSTGQGGHEQFF.

This clone has just one count. The genes are TRBV6-6 and TRBJ1-2, with a weak D call TRBD1 (6 bases). V shed 7 bases and J shed 4 bases, with 16 bases lying between them. The CDR3 runs 14 residues. The V gene's germline CDR1 is MNHNY and CDR2 SVGAGI (reference sequence). The DNA for the CDR3 is TGTGCCAGCACTCACCCAGGGGTTTCCTATGGCTACACCTTC. Protein product: CASTHPGVSYGYTF.

V usage is TRBV2 and J usage is TRBJ2-7, with D possibly being TRBD2 (5 bases). This CDR3 comprises 11 residues. The V end lost 8 bases, the J end lost 7 bases, and 12 bases lay between the germline ends. The germline gives CDR1 SNHLY, CDR2 FYNNEI. CDR3: CASARVWEQYF. The CDR3 nucleotides are TGTGCCAGCGCGAGGGTATGGGAGCAGTACTTC.

This clone was seen just once. V gene TRBV5-1 combines with J gene TRBJ1-1, with D hard to call. Trimming shortened V by 0 bases and J by 1 base, and 7 bases separated the two germline ends. This CDR3 has 14 residues. In germline, CDR1 is SGHRS, CDR2 YFSETQ. The CDR3 region is CASSLAVRNTEAFF. The CDR3 DNA reads as TGCGCCAGCAGCTTGGCAGTACGGAACACTGAAGCTTTCTTT.

This clone was counted only a few times. The V and J genes are TRBV19 and TRBJ1-5; D unclear. The CDR3 sequence is 19 residues long. Looked up from germline, CDR1 is LNHDA and CDR2 is SQIVND (reference sequence). V gave up 6 bases and J gave up 3 bases, with 27 bases separating them. CDR3: CASRTEAGRFRLPNQPQHF. The CDR3 coding sequence is TGTGCCAGTAGGACCGAAGCTGGTAGGTTTAGGTTACCCAATCAGCCCCAGCATTTT.

For the CDR3, the DNA is TGTGCCAGCAGTGGTGGGGGAGACTACGAGCAGTACTTC. It is translated as CASSGGGDYEQYF. The rearrangement uses TRBV27 and TRBJ2-7; tentatively, D is TRBD1 or TRBD2 (5 bases each). The germline V and J ends were trimmed by 5 bases and 3 bases, with 11 bases remaining between them. This CDR3 is 13 amino acids long. The germline gives CDR1 MNHEY, CDR2 SMNVEV (reference sequence).

This CDR3 reads CAISSNPFGSKQYF. CDR3 DNA: TGTGCCATCAGTTCTAATCCTTTCGGGAGTAAGCAGTACTTC. The rearrangement uses TRBV10-3 and TRBJ2-7, with D tentatively TRBD2 (6 bases). The ends were cut back, 5 bases at V and 8 bases at J, with 19 bases in the middle. CDR3 length: 14 residues. Per the germline V gene, CDR1 is ENHRY and CDR2 is SYGVKD.

V usage is TRBV7-6 and J usage is TRBJ2-1; TRBD2 agrees at 11 bases. Germline CDR1 reads SGHVS; CDR2 reads FNYEAQ. Unmatched junction bases numbered 6, after V lost 5 bases and J lost 6 bases. The CDR3 runs 15 residues. The CDR3 region is CASSPSGRSVNEQFF. CDR3 DNA: TGTGCCAGCAGCCCTAGCGGGAGGAGCGTCAATGAGCAGTTCTTC.

V gene TRBV28 combines with J gene TRBJ1-1, with D hard to call. Trimming shortened V by 1 base and J by 1 base, and 13 bases separated the two germline ends. CDR3 length: 16 residues. Germline-derived CDR1 and CDR2 are MDHEN and SYDVKM. In DNA, the CDR3 is TGTGCCAGCAGTTTATTGTGGCAGCTTCCGAACACTGAAGCTTTCTTT. The encoded protein is CASSLLWQLPNTEAFF.

The chain joins TRBV3-1 (or the pseudogene TRBV3-2) to TRBJ2-7, with TRBD1 identical over 8 bases. With V trimmed by 4 bases and J by 3 bases, 2 bases remained unmatched. CDR3 length: 13 amino acids. Germline-derived CDR1 and CDR2 are LGHDT and YNNKEL (reference sequence). The CDR3 nucleotides are TGTGCCAGCAGCCGGGGACAGGACTACGAGCAGTACTTC. Its protein is CASSRGQDYEQYF.

The rearrangement uses TRBV30 and TRBJ2-6, with a possible D match to TRBD2 (5 bases). This CDR3 contains 13 residues. Germline lookup yields CDR1 GTSNPN and CDR2 SVGIG (reference sequence). With 6 bases removed from V and 1 base from J, the gap between germline ends came to 7 bases. CDR3 sequence: CACGVSGANVLTF. The CDR3 region has the DNA TGTGCCTGCGGGGTGTCTGGGGCCAACGTCCTGACTTTC.

The J gene is TRBJ1-5, the V gene TRBV27; D is unclear. V was clipped by 6 bases and J by 0 bases, with 12 bases between them. This CDR3 comprises 15 residues. Germline assignment: CDR1 MNHEY and CDR2 SMNVEV (reference sequence). The CDR3 DNA sequence: TGTGCCAGCAGACCTACCAGCTATAGCAATCAGCCCCAGCATTTT. It yields the protein CASRPTSYSNQPQHF.

This rearrangement joins TRBV28 to TRBJ2-6; 8 bases match TRBD1. Germline V gene data show CDR1 as MDHEN and CDR2 as SYDVKM. Trimming at V came to 5 bases and at J to 0 bases, leaving 6 bases not matched to a gene. The CDR3 loop spans 17 amino acids. In nucleotides, the CDR3 is TGTGCCAGCAGTAGAGGACAGGGAAGCTCTGGGGCCAACGTCCTGACTTTC. The encoded protein is CASSRGQGSSGANVLTF.

The chain couples TRBV10-1 to TRBJ2-3; D is possibly TRBD1 or TRBD2 (5 bases each). Germline V gene lookup returns CDR1 WNHNN and CDR2 SYGVQD (reference sequence). CDR3 length: 14 amino acids. The V gene lost 0 bases and the J gene lost 4 bases, with 8 bases spanning the gap. In DNA form, the CDR3 reads TGCGCCAGCAGTGAGTCTTCGGGGCCAGATACGCAGTATTTT. Amino acids: CASSESSGPDTQYF.

The chain is built from TRBV7-8 and TRBJ2-3; D not resolved. V was pared by 5 bases and J by 0 bases, with 9 bases between. The germline V gene has CDR1 SGHVS and CDR2 FQNEAQ. CDR3 length equals 14 residues. In DNA, the CDR3 is TGTGCCAGCAGCCCGGACCAGAGCACAGATACGCAGTATTTT. Translated: CASSPDQSTDTQYF.

The CDR3 loop is CASSLSGLQTGQFF. In DNA, the CDR3 is TGTGCCAGCAGTTTAAGCGGACTCCAGACCGGGCAGTTCTTC. The rearrangement links TRBV27 to TRBJ2-1, with D perhaps TRBD2 (5 bases). V was trimmed by 2 bases and J by 12 bases, leaving 17 bases between them. This CDR3 region has 14 residues. Germline loops: CDR1 MNHEY, CDR2 SMNVEV (reference sequence).

V is TRBV29-1 and J is TRBJ2-3; 12 bases align to TRBD2. The CDR3 consists of 16 residues. Looked up from germline, CDR1 is SQVTM and CDR2 is ANQGSEA. Trimming removed 5 bases from V and 0 bases from J; junction bases left unmatched: 6. The CDR3 bases are TGCAGCGTTAAGACTAGCGGGAGTTGGAGCACAGATACGCAGTATTTT. This gives the protein CSVKTSGSWSTDTQYF.

This chain links TRBV5-6 with TRBJ1-5; 8 positions agree with TRBD1. The CDR3 totals 14 residues. Germline values: CDR1 SGHDT, CDR2 YYEEEE. Trimming took 3 bases from V and 2 from J; bases not matched to a gene: 1. The CDR3 DNA reads TGTGCCAGCAGCTCGACAGGGGGCAATCAGCCCCAGCATTTT. This gives the protein CASSSTGGNQPQHF.

The gene calls are TRBV19 and TRBJ2-5; D not certain. Germline loops: CDR1 LNHDA, CDR2 SQIVND (reference sequence). There are 15 residues in the CDR3. V was trimmed by 3 bases and J by 0 bases, leaving 11 bases between them. The DNA of the CDR3 is TGTGCCAGTAGTATCGCGGACGCCTACCAAGAGACCCAGTACTTC. Translating gives CASSIADAYQETQYF. Full variable domain (outside the CDR3, taken from reference TRBV19 and TRBJ2-5): DGGITQSPKYLFRKEGQNVTLSCEQNLNHDAMYWYRQDPGQGLRLIYYSQIVNDFQKGDIAEGYSVSREKKESFPLTVTSAQKNPTAFYLCASSIADAYQETQYFGPGTRLLVL.

The chain has TRBV2 and TRBJ1-1, with a weak D call TRBD1 (5 bases). CDR1 is SNHLY and CDR2 is FYNNEI in the germline V gene. Trimming stripped 5 bases from V and 0 bases from J, with 7 bases between. This CDR3 is built from 13 residues. CDR3 sequence (DNA): TGTGCCAGCAGTCGGGACGTGAACACTGAAGCTTTCTTT. Residues: CASSRDVNTEAFF.

This clone was observed a single time. The chain uses TRBV7-9 and TRBJ2-5; D could derive from TRBD1 or TRBD2 (5 bases each). This CDR3 comprises 13 residues. Germline V gene lookup returns CDR1 SEHNR and CDR2 FQNEAQ (reference sequence). V dropped 1 base and J dropped 7 bases, with 10 bases sitting between them. The CDR3 nucleotides are TGTGCCAGCAGCTTAGGGGGGATTGGGACCCAGTACTTC. Translation: CASSLGGIGTQYF.

V usage is TRBV2 and J usage is TRBJ1-1, with D possibly TRBD1 on 5 matching bases. The V and J ends lost 6 bases and 5 bases respectively, with 16 bases between them. This CDR3 spans 14 amino acids. Germline V gene lookup returns CDR1 SNHLY and CDR2 FYNNEI. Here the CDR3 DNA reads TGTGCCAGCAGGAGGGGAGACAAGGAAACTGAAGCTTTCTTT. Encoded protein: CASRRGDKETEAFF.

The chain has TRBV7-9 and TRBJ2-5; D gene ambiguous. The CDR3 spans 14 residues. The V and J ends lost 5 bases and 0 bases respectively, with 10 bases between them. CDR1 SEHNR and CDR2 FQNEAQ come from the germline V gene (reference sequence). The CDR3 loop is CASSPTTYQETQYF. CDR3 DNA sequence: TGTGCCAGCAGCCCCACCACCTACCAAGAGACCCAGTACTTC.

This clone showed up just once. The chain recombines TRBV7-9 with TRBJ2-5; D is possibly TRBD2 (5 bases). The germline gives CDR1 SEHNR, CDR2 FQNEAQ (reference sequence). Trimming shortened V by 5 bases and J by 3 bases, and 13 bases separated the two germline ends. There are 14 residues in the CDR3. The CDR3 region is CASSPRLREETQYF. CDR3 nucleotide sequence: TGTGCCAGCAGCCCCCGGTTGCGGGAAGAGACCCAGTACTTC.